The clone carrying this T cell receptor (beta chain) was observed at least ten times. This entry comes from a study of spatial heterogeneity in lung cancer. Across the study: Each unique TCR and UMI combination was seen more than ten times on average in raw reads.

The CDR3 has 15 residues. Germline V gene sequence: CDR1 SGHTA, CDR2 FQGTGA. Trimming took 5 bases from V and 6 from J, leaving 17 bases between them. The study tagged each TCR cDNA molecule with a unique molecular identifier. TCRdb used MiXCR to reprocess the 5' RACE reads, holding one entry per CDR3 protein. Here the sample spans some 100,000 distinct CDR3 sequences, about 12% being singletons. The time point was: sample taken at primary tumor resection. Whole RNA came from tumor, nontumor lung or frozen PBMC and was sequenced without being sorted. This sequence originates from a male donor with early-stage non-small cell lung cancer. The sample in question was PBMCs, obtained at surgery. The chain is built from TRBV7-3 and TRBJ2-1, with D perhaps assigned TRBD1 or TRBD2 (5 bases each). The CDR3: CASSPGLGVVNEQFF. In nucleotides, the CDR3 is TGTGCCAGCAGCCCCGGCCTGGGGGTTGTCAATGAGCAGTTCTTC.